The 22 T cell receptor beta chains presented below share a single source sample, sequenced in a study of shared clonotypes between healthy human individuals. TCRdb keeps only in-frame clones here, not all; method: immunoSEQ multiplex PCR. Of roughly 2.6 million clones listed, more than 80% are singletons. Sequenced material: naive CD4+ T cells sorted from blood. Described subset: CD45RA+ positively selected. These receptors came from a man aged 18 to 35 in good health.

The chain has TRBV6-1 and TRBJ2-7; a weak D match, TRBD1 (5 bases). V gave up 3 bases and J gave up 3 bases, with 12 bases separating them. Germline-derived CDR1 and CDR2 are MNHNS and SASEGT. This CDR3 spans 14 amino acids. DNA of the CDR3: TGTGCCAGCAGTGACCCCCGGACAAACTACGAGCAGTACTTC. Protein product: CASSDPRTNYEQYF.

The V and J genes are TRBV7-2 and TRBJ2-7; 7 bases align to TRBD2. The germline CDR1 and CDR2 sequences are SGHTA and FQGNSA. V lost 7 bases, J lost 5 bases, and 17 bases stayed unmatched. CDR3 length equals 16 residues. CDR3 nucleotides: TGTGCCAGCACTCTCCGGGGGGACCGAGGGGTGGACGAGCAGTACTTC. This codes for CASTLRGDRGVDEQYF. The full variable domain, with the rest looked up from reference TRBV7-2 and TRBJ2-7, is GAGVSQSPSNKVTEKGKDVELRCDPISGHTALYWYRQSLGQGLEFLIYFQGNSAPDKSGLPSDRFSAERTGGSVSTLTIQRTQQEDSAVYLCASTLRGDRGVDEQYFGPGTRLTVT.

The genes are TRBV7-9 and TRBJ2-1; tentatively, D is TRBD1 or TRBD2 (6 bases each). V shed 3 bases and J shed 6 bases, with 12 bases lying between them. The CDR3 totals 14 residues. The germline V gene has CDR1 SEHNR and CDR2 FQNEAQ (reference sequence). CDR3 region: CASSFTGRGNEQFF. DNA of the CDR3: TGTGCCAGCAGCTTCACAGGGCGGGGCAATGAGCAGTTCTTC.

V is TRBV6-1 and J is TRBJ2-5; D gene uncertain. Germline V gene lookup returns CDR1 MNHNS and CDR2 SASEGT. V gave up 10 bases and J gave up 7 bases, with 13 bases separating them. The CDR3 extends over 11 amino acids. CDR3 region: CATTDLWTQYF. In DNA form, the CDR3 reads TGTGCCACCACGGACCTGTGGACCCAGTACTTC.

Note on this clone: Within the sample, other DNA sequences also encode this same CDR3. The J gene is TRBJ2-3, the V gene TRBV5-1; 10 nucleotides match TRBD2. Germline CDR1 reads SGHRS; CDR2 reads YFSETQ. The trim removed 2 bases at V and 4 bases at J, leaving 4 bases unmatched. This CDR3 has 15 residues. CDR3 nucleotide sequence: TGCGCCAGCAGCTTAGCGGGAGGGCCCGCAGATACGCAGTATTTT. Protein sequence: CASSLAGGPADTQYF.

The chain combines TRBV28 with TRBJ1-5; D is unclear. The V end was cut by 6 bases, the J end by 7 bases, with 10 bases between. Germline loops: CDR1 MDHEN, CDR2 SYDVKM. CDR3 size: 12 residues. CDR3 in DNA: TGTGCCAGCAGCTCGGGCGTCCAGCCCCAGCATTTT. Amino acid sequence: CASSSGVQPQHF.

A remark on this clone: Other DNA sequences in the same sample also yield this CDR3. This chain joins TRBV10-3 and TRBJ1-1; unclear D gene. Germline V CDR1 and CDR2: ENHRY, SYGVKD. Between the trimmed V and J ends, which lost 1 base and 2 bases, there was a span of 5 bases. The CDR3 sequence is 13 residues long. The DNA of the CDR3 is TGTGCCATCAGTGAGTACGGAAACACTGAAGCTTTCTTT. This codes for CAISEYGNTEAFF.

The chain recombines TRBV21-1 with TRBJ1-5; TRBD1, as called in the table, went unchecked against the DNA. TRBV21-1 is labeled a pseudogene. The CDR3 is 14 residues long. The chain's CDR3 is CASSKVPGNQPQHF. The CDR3 coding sequence is TGTGCCAGCAGCAAAGTTCCAGGAAATCAGCCCCAGCATTTT.

The chain joins TRBV28 to TRBJ1-3; D remains ambiguous. V lost 5 bases to trimming and J lost 1 base, with 12 bases between them. The V gene's germline CDR1 is MDHEN and CDR2 SYDVKM. This CDR3 region has 15 residues. CDR3 protein: CASSPSYGSGNTIYF. CDR3 DNA sequence: TGTGCCAGCAGTCCCTCATATGGTTCTGGAAACACCATATATTTT. Supplemented by reference TRBV28 and TRBJ1-3, the full variable domain reads DVKVTQSSRYLVKRTGEKVFLECVQDMDHENMFWYRQDPGLGLRLIYFSYDVKMKEKGDIPEGYSVSREKKERFSLILESASTNQTSMYLCASSPSYGSGNTIYFGEGSWLTVV.

The J gene is TRBJ2-2, the V gene TRBV19; TRBD1 might be the D (6 bases). Trimming shortened V by 5 bases and J by 3 bases, and 10 bases separated the two germline ends. The germline V gene encodes CDR1 LNHDA and CDR2 SQIVND (reference sequence). The CDR3 contains 14 residues. The CDR3 protein is CASSSGHDTGELFF. The CDR3 DNA is TGTGCCAGTAGTTCGGGACACGACACCGGGGAGCTGTTTTTT.

The chain combines TRBV11-2 with TRBJ2-4; 7 bases fit TRBD1. CDR1 is SGHAT and CDR2 is FQNNGV in the germline V gene. This CDR3 region has 16 residues. The J segment lost 12 bases and the V segment lost 6 bases, leaving 20 bases of the junction unmatched. The CDR3 nucleotides are TGTGCCAGCAGGAATGACAGGGTGGCCCCTACGTATGGTCAGTACTTC. Its translation: CASRNDRVAPTYGQYF.

V usage is TRBV5-1 and J usage is TRBJ2-2; 7 positions match TRBD1. After removal of 4 bases from V and 4 bases from J, the junction contained 4 bases not matched to a gene. The CDR3 loop spans 14 amino acids. Per germline, CDR1 SGHRS and CDR2 YFSETQ. The CDR3 loop reads CASSGGQVTGELFF. Here the CDR3 DNA reads TGCGCCAGCAGCGGCGGACAGGTCACCGGGGAGCTGTTTTTT.

This clone was seen only once. The V and J genes are TRBV30 and TRBJ2-1, with D possibly being TRBD2 (6 bases). The length of the CDR3 is 16 residues. The V gene's germline CDR1 is GTSNPN and CDR2 SVGIG (reference sequence). V was shortened by 2 bases and J by 2 bases, with 16 bases between the two germline ends. The CDR3 DNA reads as TGTGCCTGGAGTACACGTAGCGGCCTTACCTACAATGAGCAGTTCTTC. It translates to CAWSTRSGLTYNEQFF.

This chain links TRBV10-2 with TRBJ1-4; tentative D call: TRBD1 (5 bases). This CDR3 has 13 amino acids. V was cut by 8 bases and J by 4 bases, with 11 bases left in between. Germline CDR1 reads WSHSY; CDR2 reads SAAADI. CDR3 region: CASGGPDNEKLFF. CDR3 coding DNA: TGCGCCAGCGGGGGACCGGATAATGAAAAACTGTTTTTT.

With respect to this clone: The same CDR3 arises from other DNA sequences in this sample as well. The gene calls are TRBV7-9 and TRBJ1-6; D is undetermined. CDR3 size: 12 residues. In germline, CDR1 is SEHNR, CDR2 FQNEAQ (reference sequence). The V end was cut by 1 base, the J end by 9 bases, with 4 bases between. CDR3: CASSLVGSPLHF. CDR3 DNA: TGTGCCAGCAGCTTAGTGGGTTCACCCCTCCACTTT.

V usage is TRBV6-5 and J usage is TRBJ2-2, with D perhaps matching TRBD1 (5 bases). V shed 10 bases and J shed 3 bases, with 18 bases lying between them. The germline gives CDR1 MNHEY, CDR2 SVGAGI. The CDR3 sequence is 15 residues long. The CDR3 reads CATAAARADTGELFF. In DNA, the CDR3 is TGTGCCACGGCCGCGGCCAGGGCAGACACCGGGGAGCTGTTTTTT.

This rearrangement joins TRBV10-2 to TRBJ2-7, with D possibly matching TRBD1 (5 bases). The CDR3 runs 20 residues. Germline V gives CDR1 WSHSY, CDR2 SAAADI. The germline V and J ends were trimmed by 3 bases and 5 bases, with 32 bases remaining between them. The CDR3 sequence: CASSDQGPSVTVLDRNEQYF. CDR3 DNA: TGCGCCAGCAGTGATCAGGGCCCAAGCGTTACTGTCCTCGACCGGAACGAGCAGTACTTC.

This clone has only one observation. V usage is TRBV28 and J usage is TRBJ2-3; D remains ambiguous. Trimming left V 6 bases short and J 4 bases short, with 11 bases between. Germline V gene sequence: CDR1 MDHEN, CDR2 SYDVKM. The CDR3 has 13 residues. In nucleotides, the CDR3 is TGTGCCAGCAGCCCGCCTCCGCCAGATACGCAGTATTTT. Its protein product is CASSPPPPDTQYF.

The CDR3 nucleotides read TGTGCCAGCAGCAGATCCCGGGGGATGATAGATACGCAGTATTTT. Translating gives CASSRSRGMIDTQYF. The genes are TRBV7-3 and TRBJ2-3, with a weak D call TRBD2 (6 bases). Trimming took 5 bases from V and 5 from J, leaving 17 bases between them. The CDR3 extends over 15 amino acids. CDR1 and CDR2 (germline): SGHTA, FQGTGA. The full variable domain, its missing parts supplied by reference TRBV7-3 and TRBJ2-3, is GAGVSQTPSNKVTEKGKYVELRCDPISGHTALYWYRQSLGQGPEFLIYFQGTGAADDSGLPNDRFFAVRPEGSVSTLKIQRTERGDSAVYLCASSRSRGMIDTQYFGPGTRLTVL.

In its sample, this clone was seen once. This rearrangement joins TRBV4-1 to TRBJ2-2; D perhaps matches TRBD2 (5 bases). The germline V gene encodes CDR1 MGHRA and CDR2 YSYEKL. There are 15 residues in the CDR3. V was trimmed by 0 bases and J by 6 bases, leaving 11 bases between them. The CDR3 DNA is TGCGCCAGCAGCCAAGAATTACTAGTCGCCGGGGAGCTGTTTTTT. Translation gives CASSQELLVAGELFF.

As regards this clone: Within the sample, other DNA sequences also encode this same CDR3. The rearrangement joins TRBV2 to TRBJ2-7; D remains unclear. Germline CDR1 and CDR2: SNHLY and FYNNEI. V shed 5 bases and J shed 3 bases, with 2 bases lying between them. The CDR3 runs to 10 residues. The CDR3 protein is CASSIYEQYF. The CDR3 nucleotides are TGTGCCAGCAGTATCTACGAGCAGTACTTC.

The J gene is TRBJ2-3, the V gene TRBV7-2; 13 nucleotides align to TRBD2. Trimming removed 5 bases from V and 2 bases from J; junction bases left unmatched: 4. This CDR3 contains 16 residues. Germline V gene lookup returns CDR1 SGHTA and CDR2 FQGNSA. The CDR3 nucleotides read TGTGCCAGCAGCCCGACTAGCGGGAGGATCACAGATACGCAGTATTTT. Encoded protein: CASSPTSGRITDTQYF.